The T cell receptor beta chain under discussion was sequenced for a study of cytomegalovirus exposure and HLA in healthy donors (TCRdb year 2017). For context, the study as a whole: According to an earlier analysis of 587 of the donors, about 179 million T cells yielded some 110 million unique TCR beta sequences and approximately 280 Gb of sequence data. An early release covering 500 to 750 HLA-typed donors comprised about 300 gigabases of sequencing data and about 90 million unique TCR sequences. An earlier analysis of around 540 of the donors applied high-throughput TCR beta sequencing to assess whether each TCR beta V gene segment acted as functional or pseudogenic. Rather than drawing on any new phenotypic data, the later analysis identified candidate immune exposures from TCR beta sequences and the way those sequences occurred across donors. The study was designed to test whether signatures of past pathogen exposure could be identified by cataloging public T cell receptors. To study patterns of TCR occurrence, a later analysis re-analyzed previously published TCR beta repertoires from 666 donors and added high-resolution HLA genotyping. Donor age, sex, ethnicity and CMV serostatus were collected together with the repertoire data. Among almost 400 genotyped donors of the cohort, an average of around 240,000 unique TCR beta nucleotide sequences were sequenced per donor, around 20% of them non-productive. All discovery cohort repertoires had been generated using a single sequencing platform. HLA typing included class I and class II loci at four-digit resolution. A later genetic analysis used genome-wide SNP genotypes for about three fifths of the 666 donors, treating that subset as a discovery cohort. To predict cytomegalovirus infection status, the study combined high-throughput TCR immunosequencing, statistical association of individual TCRs with disease status, and machine learning. Along with the approximately 600-subject first cohort, a separate validation cohort of over a hundred different subjects was used. About 5 DR-DQ haplotypes were handled as single units for association and clustering, since linkage in the cohort was strong. The study profiled the T cell repertoires of hundreds of subjects by immunosequencing and related them to cytomegalovirus serostatus. Of the roughly 400 genotyped donors, over 70% fell in the genetic ancestry cluster associated with self-reported Caucasian donors. Typing coverage varied by locus: roughly 620-640 donors for A, B, C, DRB1 and DQB1; roughly 510 for DQA1; some 610 for DPA1; some 470 for DPB1.

The CDR3, from cysteine to phenylalanine, totals 15 residues. Just CDR3 DNA is preserved here, 45 bases in frame from base 1. From a lookup of the germline V gene, CDR1 and CDR2 are SGHRS and YFSETQ. A distance of 7 bases separates the germline ends of V and J, which lose 0 bases and 3 bases respectively. About this clone itself: There is no known antigen for this receptor. No much larger clone exists at a distance of one base, and base qualities are not known.

On the study overall, not on this receptor specifically: At a false discovery rate of 0.05, a later analysis linked under 20,000 TCR beta sequences to specific HLA alleles. When HLA alleles, especially DR and DQ, strongly co-occurred, TCR associations were difficult to assign to individual alleles. While some public TCRs were present in many individuals, most TCR sequences turned up only very rarely across donors. The study gave a list of about 160 TCR beta chains associated with cytomegalovirus. A further reported finding was that TCR beta sequences accurately predicted the HLA-A and HLA-B alleles for most subjects in the first cohort. A later genetic analysis associated a missense DCLRE1C variant with V-gene and J-gene trimming of TCR beta chains, and an independent cohort replicated the association. In a later analysis, most CMV-associated TCR beta chains were found to appear HLA-restricted, with HLA associations seemingly driven largely by CMV exposure. Several of the top co-occurrence clusters appeared to be linked to parvovirus B19, influenza, CMV and Epstein-Barr virus, according to a later analysis. Because counts were too low, 15 to 20 rarely observed V segments, including chromosome 9 orphons, were left out of the earlier analysis of some 640 of the donors. Compared with the roughly 710-donor mean, donors in an Asian-associated ancestry cluster had fewer N-insertions in productive TCRs, according to a later genetic analysis. According to a later analysis, TCR association rates differed among HLA loci, with DRB1 alleles showing the most associated TCRs and HLA-C alleles showing the fewest. In vitro tests confirmed that a few of the cytomegalovirus-associated TCR beta chains recognize cytomegalovirus antigens. A cluster of highly shared sequence variants was judged likely to represent a technical artifact of the sequencing pipeline. In a later analysis, HLA-associated TCR beta chains were found to be more clonally expanded and to have lower generation probabilities than equally common non-associated chains. Immune exposure information for the cohort was limited to CMV serostatus. Some IMGT-functional V segments, including TRBV6-2 and TRBV6-3, could not be told apart with the 87-base-pair reads, so those segments were excluded. The cohort was sequenced for TCR beta chains only, and without alpha or paired-chain data the features that could be detected were limited. It was suggested by the authors that the approach could potentially be generalized to other disease states and immunological phenotypes. Presence/absence analyses assumed roughly uniform sequencing depth across donors, an assumption that may not hold. In an earlier analysis of 450 to 750 of the donors, most TCR beta V segments appeared in productive rearrangements about 90% or about 30% of the time, broadly matching IMGT annotations. Because HLA typing was missing for some donors at each locus, association tests included only the typed subset. Linkage disequilibrium might explain the correlated functional status among segregating V segments, but an unknown experimental factor could not be ruled out. Cytomegalovirus status was reported to be diagnosed by the classifier with high specificity and sensitivity in both the original and validation cohorts.

Receptor libraries were prepared by the immunoSEQ multiplex PCR assay. For the multiplex PCR, a mixture combining 60 forward primers for TCR Vbeta segments and 13 reverse primers for TCR Jbeta segments was used. A multiplex PCR assay on genomic DNA amplified the CDR3 region of rearranged TCR beta genes. Amplified TCR beta libraries were sequenced as 87-base-pair reads on the Illumina HiSeq System. The authors processed their data as follows. In a later analysis, 77 million or so unique TCR beta chains were counted across the 500 to 700 repertoires, and roughly 11 million of these chains were shared by at least two donors. Raw reads were error-corrected and collapsed into unique sequences with a nearest-neighbor algorithm that merged closely related sequences to remove PCR and sequencing errors. Alignment of CDR3 sequences to IMGT reference sequences was used to assign V, D and J gene segments. Each retained sequence needed at least a six-nucleotide match to both a V gene segment and a J gene segment. A rearrangement was called productive if the CDR3 had no stop codons and remained in frame with V and J, and every other rearrangement was called non-productive. CDR3 was defined by IMGT convention, running from the second conserved V-encoded cysteine to the conserved J-encoded phenylalanine. The earlier analysis of fewer than 750 of the donors excluded sequences that lacked an unambiguous match to a single V gene segment. An earlier analysis of fewer than 750 of the donors called V segments functional above 56.7% productive rearrangements and segregating when the between-donor standard deviation exceeded 5%. A statistical classification framework was built for diagnosing cytomegalovirus status from the catalog of TCR beta chain sequences. V and J gene assignment, in a later analysis, came from comparing TCR nucleotide sequences with IMGT/GENE-DB human TR gene sequences. Using the TCRdist pipeline, a later analysis assigned CDR3 sequences along with most-parsimonious VDJ recombination scenarios. In a later analysis, each TCR beta chain was defined by its CDR3 amino acid sequence together with its V-gene family, and reads lacking a unique V-gene family were excluded. To address suspected cross-contamination and a sequencing artifact, a later analysis removed approximately 600 highly shared, low-generation-probability nucleotide sequences. For each public chain, a later analysis derived a clonal expansion index from normalized ranks of inferred template counts within each repertoire. In a later analysis, generation probabilities were computed using a VDJ recombination model fitted to out-of-frame rearrangements, and the results were checked against IGoR. In a later analysis, hypergeometric tests were used to score TCR-TCR, TCR-HLA and TCR-CMV co-occurrence, with a repertoire-size bias correction applied to TCR pairs. In a later analysis, false discovery rates were estimated by permuting HLA or CMV assignments 20 times. In a later analysis, co-occurring TCRs were grouped with DBSCAN, and TCRdist sequence similarity was added when clustering was performed within HLA-allele-positive subsets. Co-occurrence clustering excluded repertoires with fewer than 30,000 or more than 120,000 public chains, plus five with anomalous nucleotide sharing. What TCRdb holds here is the immuneACCESS table cut down to in-frame rearrangements. Part of the clones is not present; checked against another copy, under half of the missing clones reflect an unresolved V gene, and the others are unexplained. V and J calls and clone size come straight from that table; D and trimming were deduced from the DNA. Counted in this sample were some 130,000 clones; roughly 63% of them appeared once. About 1.5% of the sample is held by the ten biggest clonotypes.

The cohort was made up of roughly 670 healthy bone marrow donors. At the time of sampling, every cohort member was nominally healthy, though immune exposures that went unrecorded were likely present. The donor tested CMV seropositive and was one of the 289 seropositive cohort members. A peripheral blood sample was collected from each donor, and TCR beta sequencing was performed on peripheral blood mononuclear cells. Genomic DNA was extracted from the blood cell samples with the Qiagen DNeasy Blood Extraction Kit. The rearrangement combines TRBV5-1 with TRBJ2-6, with the identity of the D gene unclear. The sequenced sample was PBMCs. The clonotype was recovered from a man aged 25 to 45 in good health and CMV-seropositive. Read as DNA, the sequence is TGCGCCAGCAGCTTGGAGACAAGTGGGGCCAACGTCCTGACTTTC. Its protein product is CASSLETSGANVLTF.